Below, 2 T cell receptor beta chains from the same sample are listed, as sequenced in a study of OX40 agonist ivuxolimab in advanced cancers. TCRdb's table, derived via immunoSEQ multiplex PCR, lists solely in-frame clones and lacks some. The sample yields about 95,000 clones, around 85% seen once. This material consisted of CD4+ or CD8+ T cells sorted from blood, taken in a trial of the OX40 agonist ivuxolimab. The receptors derive from an adult with an advanced solid tumor such as melanoma, head and neck, liver or kidney cancer.

V usage is TRBV6-5 and J usage is TRBJ2-2; 7 nucleotides align to TRBD2. The length of the CDR3 is 15 residues. J gave up 7 bases and V 6 bases, and 11 bases lay outside the gene matches. Looked up from germline, CDR1 is MNHEY and CDR2 is SVGAGI. DNA of the CDR3: TGTGCCAGCAGCTCCGGGGGGTCCCGAATCGGGGAGCTGTTTTTT. It encodes CASSSGGSRIGELFF.

This clone occurred once. The chain links TRBV2 to TRBJ2-5; weak D call: TRBD1 (7 bases). The CDR3 is 13 amino acids. V lost 7 bases to trimming and J lost 3 bases, with 12 bases between them. The germline V gene has CDR1 SNHLY and CDR2 FYNNEI. The CDR3 coding sequence is TGTGCCAGCACTGCGGGACAGAAAGAGACCCAGTACTTC. The encoded protein is CASTAGQKETQYF.